The text below deals with one T cell receptor beta chain. One end of the junction does not line up with germline, which may come from a read error. Germline-derived CDR1 and CDR2 are SSHAT and FNYEAQ (reference sequence). The length of the CDR3 is 15 residues. The method was immunoSEQ multiplex PCR; TCRdb's version includes in-frame clones alone and lacks a portion of them. The data hold roughly 170,000 clones, with around nine tenths observed a single time. This entry belongs to a study of blood T cell repertoires in COVID-19. On the study more broadly: Collection of acute and convalescent COVID-19 samples took place in the United States, Italy and Spain.

V gene TRBV7-7 combines with J gene TRBJ2-1; 9 bases map to TRBD2. Sequences were obtained from peripheral blood. The receptor was isolated from a woman aged 70-85 years with COVID-19, enrolled during active disease. The chain's CDR3 is CASSLGLAGRNEQFF. CDR3 coding DNA: TGTGCTAGCAGCTTAGGGCTAGCGGGACGAAATGAGCAGTTCTTC.